This record looks at one T cell receptor (beta chain) sequence and its context. Its matching antigen is unknown. RNA amounts of roughly 0.5 to 1 ug underwent reverse transcription with random hexamers. Across 54 Vbeta and 13 Jbeta, TCR beta CDR3 was amplified with immunoSEQ multiplex PCR. TCRdb reanalysed the immunoSEQ multiplex PCR reads using MiXCR and keeps one entry per CDR3 protein. The table lists under 150,000 distinct CDR3 sequences, 90% to 97% of them singletons, with roughly 0.084% in the top ten. This sample is part of a study of CD8 T cells in Susac syndrome. Germline V lookup: CDR1 SGHDN, CDR2 FVKESK. Between the trimmed V and J ends, which lost 0 bases and 6 bases, there was a span of 18 bases. The CDR3 spans 17 residues. Whole-study results and caveats: The study's TCR sequencing and HLA analysis drew on a certain number of individuals. That number was acknowledged as relatively small.

V gene TRBV14 combines with J gene TRBJ2-1; weak D call: TRBD1 (5 bases). The receptor was derived from a human donor with Susac syndrome. The specimen sequenced was CD4+ T cells from PBMCs. The DNA of the CDR3 is TGTGCCAGCAGCCAAGATTGGGGCACAGCGCTAGTCAATGAGCAGTTCTTC. Protein sequence: CASSQDWGTALVNEQFF.